The 18 T cell receptor beta chains below come from one sample, sequenced in a study of T cells in Graves' hyperthyroidism and ophthalmopathy. There were TCR beta CDR3 regions amplified from RNA transcripts. HTBI primers were used for first-round RT-PCR of the TCR CDR3. Each CDR3 protein is one row after TCRdb ran MiXCR on the multiplex PCR reads. The table has 380,000 or so distinct CDR3 sequences, roughly 13% seen once. Sequences were obtained from blood. The receptors come from a man aged 25 to 40 with Graves' hyperthyroidism that later progressed to Graves' ophthalmopathy.

The sample holds many counts of this clonotype. The chain uses TRBV6-5 and TRBJ1-6; no reliable D call. Germline V gives CDR1 MNHEY, CDR2 SVGAGI. The CDR3 is 16 residues long. V lost 0 bases, J lost 2 bases, and 8 bases lay in between. CDR3 region: CASSYSGDPYNSPLHF. The CDR3 region has the DNA TGTGCCAGCAGTTACTCCGGGGATCCCTATAATTCACCCCTCCACTTT.

This chain connects TRBV9 to TRBJ2-5, with D tentatively TRBD1 or TRBD2 (5 bases each). V lost 4 bases and J 4 bases, leaving 11 bases between the germline ends. Germline assignment: CDR1 SGDLS and CDR2 YYNGEE. There are 13 residues in the CDR3. The DNA for the CDR3 is TGTGCCAGCAGCATTGGGACCAGAGAGACCCAGTACTTC. Translating gives CASSIGTRETQYF.

This clonotype was recorded at least ten times. This chain uses TRBV5-8 with TRBJ2-2, with unresolved D. Trimming took off 5 bases at V and 7 bases at J, with 15 bases between the two ends. The CDR3 contains 14 residues. Germline loops: CDR1 SGHTS, CDR2 YDEGEE. The CDR3 protein is CASSKGPQGGELFF. CDR3 DNA: TGTGCCAGCAGTAAGGGTCCTCAAGGCGGGGAGCTGTTTTTT.

In this sample, this clonotype turned up many times. The J gene is TRBJ1-4, the V gene TRBV6-1; no firm D call. Trimming removed 6 bases at V and 0 bases at J, with 8 bases between. In germline, CDR1 is MNHNS, CDR2 SASEGT. The CDR3 totals 14 residues. DNA of the CDR3: TGTGCCAGCAGCAGGACGGCAACTAATGAAAAACTGTTTTTT. The encoded protein is CASSRTATNEKLFF.

This clonotype was seen at least ten times. The DNA for the CDR3 is TGTGCCAGCAGACATAGCAATCAGCCCCAGCATTTT. Protein product: CASRHSNQPQHF. The chain joins TRBV28 to TRBJ1-5; D unclear. The CDR3 has 12 residues. The germline CDR1 and CDR2 sequences are MDHEN and SYDVKM. With 6 bases removed from V and 0 bases from J, the gap between germline ends came to 3 bases.

At least ten counts were recorded for this clonotype. CDR3 sequence reads: CASSPGTVHEQYF. CDR3 sequence (DNA): TGTGCCAGCAGCCCCGGGACCGTCCACGAGCAGTACTTC. This rearrangement joins TRBV13 to TRBJ2-7; D could derive from TRBD1 or TRBD2 (5 bases each). V dropped 5 bases and J dropped 5 bases, with 13 bases sitting between them. Germline assignment: CDR1 PRHDT and CDR2 FYEKMQ (reference sequence). The CDR3 sequence is 13 residues long.

The chain uses TRBV6-2 or TRBV6-3 and TRBJ2-1; a possible D gene is TRBD2 (6 bases). The germline CDR1 and CDR2 sequences are MNHEY and SVGEGT. V was pared by 7 bases and J by 5 bases, with 18 bases between. This CDR3 is 15 amino acids long. CDR3 loop: CASTTRRAGHNEQFF. The CDR3 coding sequence is TGTGCCAGCACCACGAGGAGGGCGGGTCACAATGAGCAGTTCTTC.

This clonotype was found many times. The rearrangement links TRBV7-2 to TRBJ1-5, with D possibly matching TRBD1 (6 bases). CDR3 length equals 14 residues. Germline assignment: CDR1 SGHTA and CDR2 FQGNSA. Trimming stripped 5 bases from V and 2 bases from J, with 10 bases between. CDR3 DNA sequence: TGTGCCAGCAGCAAACAGGGACGCAATCAGCCCCAGCATTTT. Translating it yields CASSKQGRNQPQHF.

The chain links TRBV10-3 to TRBJ2-3, with D unclear. This CDR3 is 13 amino acids long. Per germline, CDR1 ENHRY and CDR2 SYGVKD. The V and J ends lost 4 bases and 8 bases respectively, with 13 bases between them. The CDR3 coding sequence is TGTGCCATCAGTGCCCAGGTTCAGAGTACGCAGTATTTT. Translated: CAISAQVQSTQYF.

This clonotype was picked up many times. The J gene is TRBJ1-6, the V gene TRBV11-2; 9 nucleotides match TRBD1. The CDR3 loop spans 15 amino acids. V was clipped by 2 bases and J by 9 bases; unmatched bases: 5. Germline-derived CDR1 and CDR2 are SGHAT and FQNNGV. The CDR3 here is CASSLNRDRVSPLHF. The DNA for the CDR3 is TGTGCCAGCAGCTTAAATCGGGACAGGGTTTCACCCCTCCACTTT.

This clonotype was seen at least ten times. The chain recombines TRBV27 with TRBJ2-1; 10 positions match TRBD1. The V segment lost 6 bases and the J segment 7 bases; nucleotides outside the gene matches: 21. The CDR3 sequence is 19 residues long. Germline V lookup: CDR1 MNHEY, CDR2 SMNVEV (reference sequence). The CDR3 bases are TGTGCCAGCAGGACAACAAGTCCGAGGGGGACAGGGGCGTTGAATGAGCAGTTCTTC. It encodes CASRTTSPRGTGALNEQFF.

This clonotype appeared many times. The rearrangement links TRBV6-1 to TRBJ2-1; D unclear. The germline V and J ends were trimmed by 0 bases and 2 bases, with 11 bases remaining between them. Germline-derived CDR1 and CDR2 are MNHNS and SASEGT. The CDR3 is made up of 16 amino acids. The CDR3 is CASSEAPPGPYNEQFF. For the CDR3, the DNA is TGTGCCAGCAGTGAAGCCCCCCCGGGCCCCTACAATGAGCAGTTCTTC.

This clonotype was seen only a few times. The chain links TRBV19 to TRBJ2-3, with 11 bases identical to TRBD2. CDR3 length: 14 amino acids. CDR1 and CDR2 from the germline V gene are LNHDA and SQIVND (reference sequence). V trimming: 8 bases; J trimming: 1 base; junction bases outside the gene matches: 2. CDR3 in DNA: TGTGCCAGTGCGACTAGCGGGGGCACAGATACGCAGTATTTT. It encodes CASATSGGTDTQYF.

The sample holds many counts of this clonotype. The chain recombines TRBV28 with TRBJ2-7, with D maybe TRBD1 (7 bases). V was cut by 5 bases and J by 2 bases, with 10 bases left in between. Germline CDR1 MDHEN, CDR2 SYDVKM. CDR3 length equals 13 residues. The CDR3 region is CASSQGGPYEQYF. The CDR3 DNA is TGTGCCAGCAGTCAGGGGGGACCCTACGAGCAGTACTTC. Filled out from reference TRBV28 and TRBJ2-7, the complete variable domain reads DVKVTQSSRYLVKRTGEKVFLECVQDMDHENMFWYRQDPGLGLRLIYFSYDVKMKEKGDIPEGYSVSREKKERFSLILESASTNQTSMYLCASSQGGPYEQYFGPGTRLTVT.

In its sample, this clonotype was seen a few times. The rearrangement links TRBV29-1 to TRBJ1-1; D may be TRBD1 (6 bases). V dropped 2 bases and J dropped 5 bases, with 15 bases sitting between them. In germline, CDR1 is SQVTM, CDR2 ANQGSEA. The CDR3 totals 14 residues. Here the CDR3 reads CSVEIGAGATEAFF. The CDR3 DNA follows: TGCAGCGTTGAAATCGGGGCAGGGGCAACTGAAGCTTTCTTT.

This clonotype was counted ten times or more. This chain uses TRBV9 with TRBJ1-5, with 7 bases that match TRBD1. The V gene's germline CDR1 is SGDLS and CDR2 YYNGEE. The CDR3 is 15 amino acids. With 0 bases clipped from V and 5 bases from J, the junction kept 5 bases outside the gene matches. The DNA for the CDR3 is TGTGCCAGCAGCGTAGATGGGGACAGCTATCAGCCCCAGCATTTT. Translating it yields CASSVDGDSYQPQHF.

This clonotype has more than one count but fewer than ten. J is TRBJ1-5 and V is TRBV6-1; D gene unclear. Trimming cost V 6 bases and J 0 bases, with 27 bases left between them. The CDR3 runs to 20 residues. Germline CDR1 MNHNS, CDR2 SASEGT. The CDR3 protein is CASSDYILISAPYSNQPQHF. CDR3 bases: TGTGCCAGCAGCGACTACATCCTTATAAGCGCCCCTTATAGCAATCAGCCCCAGCATTTT.

The V gene is TRBV11-1, the J gene TRBJ2-3; 7 positions agree with TRBD2. Germline-derived CDR1 and CDR2 are SGHAT and FQDESV (reference sequence). J was trimmed by 1 base and V by 6 bases; bases with no gene match: 13. The CDR3 has 17 residues. CDR3 sequence reads: CASRPTSGGGGTDTQYF. The CDR3 DNA reads as TGTGCCAGCAGACCGACTAGTGGGGGAGGGGGCACAGATACGCAGTATTTT.